The clone carrying this T cell receptor beta chain was detected a few times. Antigen: not known. These data come from a study of human T cells and chemical hapten exposure. Turning to the study itself: During the approximately 23-week study period, patients had diphenylcyclopropenone applied to the scalp every week. The study, taken as a whole, reports: Patch test score rose with PT1 expanded TCR count, significant at thresholds 8, 16 and 32, not 4.

The CDR3 covers 13 residues. The germline V gene encodes CDR1 DFQATT and CDR2 SNEGSKA (reference sequence). Germline trimming cut 5 bases from V and 2 bases from J; bases unmatched to any gene: 4. Original data processing: Counts of TCRs in each sample centred on a median of around 96,000 and extended from approximately 25,000 to 650,000. TCRdb reprocessed the RACE reads with MiXCR, giving one entry per CDR3 protein. TCRdb, rather than the study authors, made the V and J calls. The data show around 250,000 distinct CDR3 sequences, about 9% seen once. The time point: pre-sensitization, week 0. Treatment meaning: therapeutic diphenylcyclopropenone sensitization with weekly scalp DPC. Someone pulled total RNA out of unfractionated whole blood.

The TCR sequence derives from a woman aged 40 to 50 with alopecia areata. Some clones in this sample may be carry-over from other donors' samples. Sample: whole blood, taken in connection with sensitization to the hapten diphenylcyclopropenone (DPC). V usage is TRBV20-1 and J usage is TRBJ2-7; the match to TRBD2 covers 9 bases. The DNA of the CDR3 is TGCAGTGCTCTGACTAGCGGTACCTACGAGCAGTACTTC. It specifies CSALTSGTYEQYF.